This T cell receptor (beta chain) was documented in a study of cytomegalovirus exposure and HLA in healthy donors. The overall study: Of around 400 genotyped donors, 80% to 85% grouped in the Caucasian-associated ancestry cluster.

Findings of the study overall: When the data were analyzed later, several of the most significant clusters appeared to be linked to common viral pathogens. There were reportedly fewer N-insertions in an Asian-associated ancestry cluster than the approximately 670-donor mean, in a later analysis.

The germline gives CDR1 SGHRS, CDR2 YFSETQ. CDR3 length: 14 amino acids. V gave up 4 bases and J gave up 9 bases; unmatched junction bases: 9. A multiplex PCR was run with 60 Vbeta primers and 13 Jbeta primers. This table comes from immunoSEQ multiplex PCR, and its TCRdb copy is limited to in-frame clones, with some not included. The sample holds 160,000 or so clones, about 85% seen once. To note about this clone: What it recognizes is unknown.

The clonotype was recovered from a man over 45 in good health and CMV-seropositive. Source material: PBMCs. This chain links TRBV5-1 with TRBJ1-2, with 10 bases fitting TRBD1. CDR3 nucleotide sequence: TGCGCCAGCAGCATAGGACAGGGGGAAACGCGCTACACCTTC. Translated: CASSIGQGETRYTF.